Described below is a single T cell receptor (beta chain) sequence and its context. This sample was taken from a study of blood T cell repertoires in COVID-19. Study context: T cells, B-cell-depleted T cells, or PBMCs supplied cDNA or gDNA.

The data were produced by immunoSEQ multiplex PCR, yet TCRdb's version contains in-frame clones alone and is incomplete. Of 200,000 or so clones listed, about 87% are singletons. Residents of 24 US areas, aged about 18 to 89 years, made up the participants. Cohorts were determined from participant-reported clinical history. Two consecutive negative NP/OP PCR tests, clearance, or resolved symptoms defined Cohort 3 recovery. V was clipped by 10 bases and J by 0 bases, with 15 bases between them. Germline values: CDR1 MNHEY, CDR2 SVGAGI. The CDR3 loop spans 14 amino acids. The sequence was collected from a woman in her twenties or thirties who had recovered from COVID-19. Sample: PBMCs or T cells enriched from blood (not recorded which). The chain has TRBV6-5 and TRBJ1-2; D unclear. The CDR3 protein is CATTTTGANYGYTF. Here the CDR3 DNA reads TGTGCCACCACAACAACCGGAGCTAACTATGGCTACACCTTC.